This TCR beta chain was captured in a study of blood T cell repertoires in COVID-19. Study-wide context: COVID-19 samples from acute and convalescent phases originated in the United States, Italy and Spain. Nucleic acid was either cDNA or gDNA, and it came from T cells, B-cell-depleted T cells, or PBMCs.

Authors' processing steps: Scientists estimated how many nucleated cells there were by amplifying reference gene primers. The data were produced by immunoSEQ multiplex PCR, yet TCRdb's version contains in-frame clones alone and is incomplete. The V and J calls and clone size are taken from that table; D and trimming were inferred from the DNA. Among 110,000 or so clones listed, about 85% were seen once. The CDR3 runs 15 residues. CDR1 is LNHDA and CDR2 is SQIVND in the germline V gene (reference sequence). After removal of 10 bases from V and 1 base from J, the junction contained 7 bases not matched to a gene.

Sequenced material: peripheral blood. The chain joins TRBV19 to TRBJ1-5; 10 bases fit TRBD1. The TCR comes from a human donor in a cohort sampled during active COVID-19. The CDR3 DNA reads TGTGCCACCATAGGACAGGGGGAGAGCAATCAGCCCCAGCATTTT. Protein sequence: CATIGQGESNQPQHF.